This T cell receptor beta chain was sequenced for a study of blood T cell repertoires in COVID-19. V lost 8 bases and J lost 0, with 4 bases in between. Germline lookup yields CDR1 MDHEN and CDR2 SYDVKM. The CDR3 extends over 11 amino acids. Only one count was recorded for this clone. The protocol was immunoSEQ multiplex PCR, while the TCRdb copy is restricted to in-frame clones and leaves out a portion. The data hold roughly 260,000 clones, with 90% to 95% observed a single time. Individuals drawn from 20 to 25 US areas were roughly 18 to 95 years old. The source of this sequence is a human donor in a cohort exposed to, infected with or recovered from COVID-19 (not recorded which). The donor label of this sample is uncertain. Sequenced material: PBMCs or T cells enriched from blood (not recorded which). This chain uses TRBV28 with TRBJ1-1; unclear D gene. The CDR3 is CASVLNTEAFF. CDR3 DNA sequence: TGTGCCAGCGTATTGAACACTGAAGCTTTCTTT.